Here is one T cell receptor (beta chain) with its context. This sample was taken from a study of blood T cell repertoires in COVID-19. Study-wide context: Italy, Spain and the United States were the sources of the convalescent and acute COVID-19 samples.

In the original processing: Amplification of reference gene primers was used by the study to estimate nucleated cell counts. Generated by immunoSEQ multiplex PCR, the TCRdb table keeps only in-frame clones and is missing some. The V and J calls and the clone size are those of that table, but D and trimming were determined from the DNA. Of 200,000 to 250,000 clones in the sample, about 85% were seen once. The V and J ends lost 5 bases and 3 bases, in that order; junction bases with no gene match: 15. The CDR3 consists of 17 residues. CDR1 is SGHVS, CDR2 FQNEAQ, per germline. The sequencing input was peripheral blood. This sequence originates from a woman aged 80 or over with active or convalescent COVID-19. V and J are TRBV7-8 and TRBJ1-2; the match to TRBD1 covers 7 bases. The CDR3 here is CASSQTLGTAADYGYTF. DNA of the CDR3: TGTGCCAGCAGCCAGACCCTTGGGACAGCGGCGGACTATGGCTACACCTTC.